This TCR beta chain was captured in a study of blood T cell repertoires in COVID-19 (dated by TCRdb to 2020 to 2022). For the wider study: Collaborator samples came from the United States, Italy and Spain and covered acute and convalescent phases of COVID-19. Nearly every sample came with metadata listing a de-identified subject ID, COVID-19 status, age in years and sex. The prospective study material was composed of cDNA or gDNA derived from T cells, B-cell-depleted T cells, or PBMCs. HLA class I and class II types, where available, came from metadata supplied by the sample provider rather than from assay-based typing. Deeply sampled blood TCRbeta repertoires from subjects exposed to, actively infected with, or recovered from COVID-19 were included in the dataset. The repertoires were made available in a free public database intended to serve as a resource for research on the immune response to SARS-CoV-2. Samples were obtained from the ongoing ImmuneRACE study (first 160 participants) and from roughly 1,300 subjects provided by 6 global collaborators. Study-wide findings and limitations: How much clinical and demographic metadata was included differed by source and by participant, and the metadata was provided uncurated.

The immunoSEQ Assay, a bias-controlled multiplex PCR, was used to amplify TCRbeta CDR3 regions from genomic DNA. In the authors' own workflow: Nucleated cell counts per sample were estimated from amplification of reference gene primers within the assay. To quantify the absolute abundance of each unique TCRbeta CDR3 rearrangement, sequence reads were collapsed and filtered. For each sample, productive Simpson clonality was calculated by taking the square root of Simpson's diversity index across productive rearrangements. TCRdb holds this immuneACCESS table with in-frame rearrangements only. Some clones are missing; in checked studies, unresolved V genes explain under half, and the rest has no known cause. V and J calls and clone size are copied from that table; D and trimming were computed from the DNA. Here the sample has approximately 500,000 clones; approximately 88% occur a single time. The ten most abundant clones make up 7.5% to 9.5% of the sample.

One collaborating source in Seattle enrolled patients during active infection and followed them longitudinally through the course of disease. Whole blood was collected in K2EDTA tubes by collaborating institutions according to the institutions' own protocols. For TCRbeta analysis, collaborators shipped samples in one of three forms: frozen whole blood, isolated PBMCs, or DNA extracted from either of those sample types. V was cut back by 3 bases and J by 6 bases, leaving a gap of 11 bases between them. The CDR3 spans 13 residues, from the cysteine through the phenylalanine. Left in the record is the CDR3 DNA by itself, 39 bases read in frame from the first base. From the germline V gene (reference sequence), CDR1 is LNHNV and CDR2 is YYDKDF. This clone has only a few counts. Its antigen remains undetermined. Base-call qualities are not available, and no considerably larger clone is one nucleotide away.

The sequenced sample consisted of peripheral blood. This sequence uses TRBV15 and TRBJ1-1, with TRBD1 perhaps the D gene, on 5 matching bases. The sequence was obtained from a woman aged 50 to 60 with COVID-19, enrolled during active disease. The CDR3 here reads CATSRVSGAEAFF. Here is the DNA: TGTGCCACCAGCAGGGTTTCGGGGGCTGAAGCTTTCTTT.